This T cell receptor (beta chain) appears in the sequencing data of a study of T cells in Graves' hyperthyroidism and ophthalmopathy (dated by TCRdb to about 2019). Background on the whole study: Peripheral blood was sampled at the time of initial diagnosis, prior to any treatment. The paper describes TCR Vbeta CDR3 sequencing of fewer than 150 peripheral blood samples, made up of under 50 ophthalmopathy patients, some 80 hyperthyroidism patients and about 17 progressor patients. The roughly 91 discovery patients were randomly divided into training and test sets at a 7:3 ratio. Prospective prediction of ophthalmopathy was tested in an independent validation cohort of fewer than 20 hyperthyroidism patients and 15 to 17 patients who later progressed to ophthalmopathy. To identify distinguishing TCR V-J signatures, a discovery cohort of around 100 patients was used, comprising roughly 45 with Graves' ophthalmopathy and 57 with stable Graves' hyperthyroidism. After blood sampling, hyperthyroidism patients were treated with methimazole at a starting dose of 30 mg daily, and ophthalmopathy patients were treated with high-dose intravenous methylprednisolone. The study also compared thyroid tissue and blood T-cell repertoires from five or six Graves' hyperthyroidism patients.

A patient counted as having stable Graves' hyperthyroidism if no progression to ophthalmopathy occurred over 18 months of follow-up. The hyperthyroidism patients were between 18 and 65 years old and newly diagnosed, with a disease duration of less than 2 months. The study excluded patients with uncontrolled infections, other autoimmune diseases, pregnancy or lactation. Diagnoses relied on clinical symptoms, serum thyroxine and TRAb, thyroid ultrasound and orbital computed tomography. PBMCs were isolated from about 9.1 ml of fresh peripheral blood by Ficoll-Paque density gradient centrifugation. Trizol reagent was used to extract total RNA, and RNA quality was then checked on an Agilent 2100 Bioanalyzer. Overall study results and their limits: No statistical method was used to set the sample size in advance, and investigators knew the group allocation. Most expanded thyroid clonotypes (frequency above 0.001) were also detected in blood, suggesting blood repertoires may reflect thyroid immune responses. In cross-validation, a model built on a 13 V-J signature told ophthalmopathy apart from stable hyperthyroidism with 87.88% sensitivity and 81% to 82% specificity, and in testing the same model reached 80%/75%. In validation, the model predicted progression to ophthalmopathy with 55% to 71% sensitivity and roughly 75% specificity, a median of 6.5 months before onset.

From the cysteine through the phenylalanine, the CDR3 covers 15 amino acids. Solely the CDR3 DNA is kept, with 45 bases framed from the first base. Germline trimming amounts to 6 bases on V and 3 bases on J, with 7 as the count of junction bases outside the gene matches. According to the germline V gene, CDR1 reads SNHLY and CDR2 reads FYNNEI. The TCR beta CDR3 regions were amplified from RNA transcripts. The first round of RT-PCR for the TCR CDR3 was performed with the HTBI primer set and the Qiagen OneStep RT-PCR kit. The libraries were constructed in a second round of multiplex PCR and then size-selected and purified. Paired-end sequencing of the libraries was performed with 100 bp reads on an Illumina HiSeq2000. The source study handled its data this way. SOAPnuke was used to process the raw data, removing reads that contained adapters or uncalled bases, had a mean Phred below 15, or lacked an exact match to the constant primer or identifier. COPE v1.2.5 was used to merge high-quality paired reads, and clonotypes were defined as unique nucleotide sequences. MiTCR v1.1 was used to align clonotypes to the IMGT TRBV, TRBD and TRBJ reference segments. Analysis was restricted to V-J combinations with a frequency above 0.0001, which covered 99.2% of repertoires. A TCS score was defined as the ratio between F50 (clonal expansion) and ExV (chaos), using BLOSUM62-based TCRdist between CDR3 peptides within each V-J. Welch's t-statistics and random forest reduced around 520 V-J features to about 12, which were used in a naive Bayes classifier (R e1071). TCRdb itself trimmed the public reads at Q25 with fastp, ran MiXCR and retained productive beta chains. CDR3 protein duplicates are merged, each entry listing the most common genes and DNA. It is TCRdb's table, rather than the study itself, that gives the V and J calls and clone size. The sample yields fewer than 550,000 distinct CDR3 sequences; more than 15% were counted once. 13% to 15% of the sample is held by the ten biggest clonotypes.

On this clonotype itself: There is no known antigen for this receptor. Within one base of it there is no much larger clone, and no base qualities were kept.

This TCR came from a woman aged 18-29 years with Graves' hyperthyroidism. Material for sequencing was blood. The V gene is TRBV2 and the J gene is TRBJ2-5, with 10 central nucleotides matching TRBD2. The CDR3 region has the sequence CASSVGLAGEETQYF. The DNA is TGTGCCAGCAGCGTCGGGCTAGCGGGGGAAGAGACCCAGTACTTC.